Sequencing of this T cell receptor beta chain was carried out in a study of T cells after yellow fever vaccination. Overall study results and limits: Just a small share of clonotypes turned up in the CD4 compartment as well as the CD8 compartment. Highly abundant clonotypes carried over from the bulk population could end up in FACS-sorted repertoires as contaminants. Primary-vaccination clones mostly resurfaced post-booster (approximately 96% CD4, about 87% CD8).

A universal primer site and UMIs were added as TCR cDNA was made by 5'RACE template switching. A single record per CDR3 protein comes from TCRdb applying MiXCR to the 5' RACE reads. The profile covers 170,000 or so distinct CDR3 sequences, with about 6% appearing a single time and less than 3.5% taken by the ten largest. V dropped 5 bases and J dropped 3 bases, with 19 bases sitting between them. The CDR3 is made up of 16 amino acids. CDR1 and CDR2 (germline): MNHNS, SASEGT. Regarding this clonotype: Its matching antigen is unknown.

This receptor was identified in a man younger than 35 who received the YFV17D yellow fever vaccine. The specimen was CD4+ T cells sorted from PBMCs, collected on the day of the first yellow fever vaccination. The V call is TRBV6-1, the J call TRBJ1-2, with D possibly TRBD1 on 5 matching bases. CDR3 in amino acids: CASSPEGWDGDYGYTF. As DNA, the CDR3 is TGTGCCAGCAGTCCCGAGGGATGGGACGGGGACTATGGCTACACCTTC.